The subject of this entry is one TCR beta chain. The J segment lost 0 bases and the V segment lost 2 bases, leaving 2 bases of the junction unmatched. Germline V gene lookup returns CDR1 SGHVS and CDR2 FQNEAQ. The CDR3 has 16 amino acids. These data belong to a study of cytomegalovirus exposure and HLA in healthy donors. Primers: 60 Vbeta forward and 13 Jbeta reverse. Generated by immunoSEQ multiplex PCR, the TCRdb table keeps only in-frame clones and is missing some. The sample carries roughly 86,000 clones, approximately 64% recorded once. The sequencing input was PBMCs. The chain uses TRBV7-8 and TRBJ1-5, with TRBD1 identical over 9 bases. The source is a woman aged 45-65 years in good health and CMV-seropositive. The CDR3 protein is CASSLNRGPSNQPQHF. The CDR3 DNA sequence: TGTGCCAGCAGCTTAAACAGGGGGCCTAGCAATCAGCCCCAGCATTTT.